This T cell receptor (beta chain) was documented in a study of T cells in Graves' hyperthyroidism and ophthalmopathy. Study as a whole: Specimen type is peripheral blood, collected at initial diagnosis prior to any treatment. Overall study findings and caveats: Most clonotypes expanded in the thyroid (above 0.001) were also present in blood.

The investigators amplified TCR beta CDR3 regions from RNA transcripts. Primed by the HTBI set, a first-round RT-PCR was run on the TCR CDR3. TCRdb analysed the multiplex PCR reads with MiXCR anew, one entry per CDR3 protein. The sample carries about 210,000 distinct CDR3 sequences, around 17% recorded once. The V gene's germline CDR1 is MNHEY and CDR2 SMNVEV (reference sequence). V trimming: 5 bases; J trimming: 8 bases; junction bases outside the gene matches: 13. This CDR3 region has 16 residues. A word on this clonotype: What it binds is unknown.

The chain links TRBV27 to TRBJ1-4; 8 bases are a match to TRBD1. This TCR was sampled from a man between 35 and 55 years old with Graves' hyperthyroidism. Sequencing was performed on blood. CDR3 bases: TGTGCCAGCAGTGCCCACGACAGGGGTACTGAGGAAAAACTGTTTTTT. Translation: CASSAHDRGTEEKLFF.